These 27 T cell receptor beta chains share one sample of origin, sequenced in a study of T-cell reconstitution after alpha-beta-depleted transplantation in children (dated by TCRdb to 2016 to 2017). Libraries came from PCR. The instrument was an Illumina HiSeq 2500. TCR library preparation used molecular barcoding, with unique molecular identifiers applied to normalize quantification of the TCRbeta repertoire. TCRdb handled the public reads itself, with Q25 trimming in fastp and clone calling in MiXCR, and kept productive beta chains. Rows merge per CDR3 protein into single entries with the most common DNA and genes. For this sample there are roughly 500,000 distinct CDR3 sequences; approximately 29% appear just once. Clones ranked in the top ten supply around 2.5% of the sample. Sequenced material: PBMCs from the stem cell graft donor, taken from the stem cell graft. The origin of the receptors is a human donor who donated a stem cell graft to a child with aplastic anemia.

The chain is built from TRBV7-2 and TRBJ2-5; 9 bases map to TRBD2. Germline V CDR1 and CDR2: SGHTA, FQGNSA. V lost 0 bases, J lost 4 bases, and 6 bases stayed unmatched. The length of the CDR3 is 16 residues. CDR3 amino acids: CASSLAGLAGLETQYF. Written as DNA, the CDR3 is TGTGCCAGCAGCTTAGCGGGCCTAGCGGGATTAGAGACCCAGTACTTC.

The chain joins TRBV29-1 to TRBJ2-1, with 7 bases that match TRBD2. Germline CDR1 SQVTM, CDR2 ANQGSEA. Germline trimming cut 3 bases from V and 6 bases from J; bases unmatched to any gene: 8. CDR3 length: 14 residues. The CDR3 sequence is CSVDGWEGLNEQFF. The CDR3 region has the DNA TGCAGCGTTGATGGGTGGGAGGGCCTCAATGAGCAGTTCTTC.

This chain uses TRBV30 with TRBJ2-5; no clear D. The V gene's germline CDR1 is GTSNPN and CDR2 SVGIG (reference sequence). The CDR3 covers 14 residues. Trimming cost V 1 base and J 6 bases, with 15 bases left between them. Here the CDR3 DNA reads TGTGCCTGGAGTGCGCTGACCCCTGTGAAGACCCAGTACTTC. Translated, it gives CAWSALTPVKTQYF.

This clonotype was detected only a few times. As DNA, the CDR3 is TGCAGCGTTGAAGTGGGCCAAGGCGGCTATGGCTACACCTTC. This gives the protein CSVEVGQGGYGYTF. This chain uses TRBV29-1 with TRBJ1-2; D is ambiguous. Germline lookup yields CDR1 SQVTM and CDR2 ANQGSEA. The length of the CDR3 is 14 residues. Trimming pared 1 base from V and 4 bases from J, leaving 13 bases between.

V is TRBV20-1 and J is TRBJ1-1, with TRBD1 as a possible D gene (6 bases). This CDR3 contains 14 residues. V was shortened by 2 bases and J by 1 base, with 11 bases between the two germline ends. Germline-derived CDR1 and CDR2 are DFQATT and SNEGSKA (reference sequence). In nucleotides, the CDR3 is TGCAGTGCTAGAATAACAGGGAAGAACACTGAAGCTTTCTTT. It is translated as CSARITGKNTEAFF.

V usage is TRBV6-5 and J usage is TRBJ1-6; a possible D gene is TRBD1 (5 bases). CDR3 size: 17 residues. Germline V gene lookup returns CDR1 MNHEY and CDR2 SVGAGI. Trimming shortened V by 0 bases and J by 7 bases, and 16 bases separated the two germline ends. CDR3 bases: TGTGCCAGCAGTTACTCGCAAGGGACCGGGCACAATTCACCCCTCCACTTT. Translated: CASSYSQGTGHNSPLHF.

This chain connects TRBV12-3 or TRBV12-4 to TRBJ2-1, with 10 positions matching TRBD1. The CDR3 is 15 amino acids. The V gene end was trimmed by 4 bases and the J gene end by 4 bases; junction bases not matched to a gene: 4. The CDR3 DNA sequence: TGTGCCAGCAGTTCCCGGACAGGGGGTTACAATGAGCAGTTCTTC. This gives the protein CASSSRTGGYNEQFF.

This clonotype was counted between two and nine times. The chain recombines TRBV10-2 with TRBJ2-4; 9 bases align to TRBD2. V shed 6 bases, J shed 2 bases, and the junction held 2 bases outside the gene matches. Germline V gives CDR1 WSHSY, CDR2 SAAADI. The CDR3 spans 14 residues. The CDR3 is CASRAGGTKNIQYF. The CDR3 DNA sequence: TGCGCCAGCAGGGCGGGAGGGACCAAAAACATTCAGTACTTC.

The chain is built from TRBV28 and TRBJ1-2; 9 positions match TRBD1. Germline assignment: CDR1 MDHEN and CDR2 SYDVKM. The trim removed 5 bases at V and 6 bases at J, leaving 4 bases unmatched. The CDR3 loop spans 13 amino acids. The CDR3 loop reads CASSHRGLDGYTF. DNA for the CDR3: TGTGCCAGCAGTCACAGGGGGCTCGATGGCTACACCTTC.

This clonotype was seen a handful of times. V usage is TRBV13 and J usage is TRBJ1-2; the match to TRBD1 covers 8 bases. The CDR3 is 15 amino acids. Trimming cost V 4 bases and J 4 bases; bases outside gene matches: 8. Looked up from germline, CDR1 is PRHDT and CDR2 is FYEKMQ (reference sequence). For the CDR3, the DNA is TGTGCCAGCAGCTCCCGGACAGGGCTTACCTATGGCTACACCTTC. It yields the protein CASSSRTGLTYGYTF.

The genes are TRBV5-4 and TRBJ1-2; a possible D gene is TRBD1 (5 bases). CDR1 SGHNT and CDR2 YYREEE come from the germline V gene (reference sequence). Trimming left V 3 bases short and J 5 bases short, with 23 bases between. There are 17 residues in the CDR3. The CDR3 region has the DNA TGTGCCAGCAGCTCGGGTGGGCAGGGAGCCTTTTTTTATGGCTACACCTTC. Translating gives CASSSGGQGAFFYGYTF.

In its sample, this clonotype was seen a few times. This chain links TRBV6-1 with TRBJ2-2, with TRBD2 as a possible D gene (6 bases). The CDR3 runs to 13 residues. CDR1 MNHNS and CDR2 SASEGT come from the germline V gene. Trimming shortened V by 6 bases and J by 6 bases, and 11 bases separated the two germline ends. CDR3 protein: CASRGTGAGELFF. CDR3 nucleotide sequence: TGTGCCAGCAGGGGGACTGGTGCCGGGGAGCTGTTTTTT.

The CDR3 sequence: CSVVRTITSDTQYF. The CDR3 DNA reads as TGCAGCGTTGTTAGGACGATCACGTCAGATACGCAGTATTTT. The rearrangement joins TRBV29-1 to TRBJ2-3; D call uncertain. Germline V gene data show CDR1 as SQVTM and CDR2 as ANQGSEA. This CDR3 spans 14 amino acids. V was pared by 4 bases and J by 4 bases, with 15 bases between.

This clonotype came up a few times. The CDR3 sequence is CASSLIPGGRNYGYTF. The CDR3 DNA follows: TGTGCCAGCAGCTTGATCCCAGGGGGTCGTAACTATGGCTACACCTTC. The chain employs TRBV5-8 and TRBJ1-2, with 7 nucleotides matching TRBD1. The germline V gene has CDR1 SGHTS and CDR2 YDEGEE. The CDR3 contains 16 residues. V was clipped by 1 base and J by 1 base; unmatched bases: 7. Based on the CDR3 plus reference TRBV5-8 and TRBJ1-2, the full variable domain is EAGVTQSPTHLIKTRGQQATLRCSPISGHTSVYWYQQALGLGLQFLLWYDEGEERNRGNFPPRFSGRQFPNYSSELNVNALELEDSALYLCASSLIPGGRNYGYTFGSGTRLTVV.

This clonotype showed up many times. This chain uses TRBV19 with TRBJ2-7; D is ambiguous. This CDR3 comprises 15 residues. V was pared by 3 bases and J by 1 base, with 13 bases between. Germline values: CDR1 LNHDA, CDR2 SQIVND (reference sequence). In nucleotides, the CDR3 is TGTGCCAGTAGTATGGCTACCGGAGTGTCCTACGAGCAGTACTTC. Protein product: CASSMATGVSYEQYF. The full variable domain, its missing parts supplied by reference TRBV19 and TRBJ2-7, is DGGITQSPKYLFRKEGQNVTLSCEQNLNHDAMYWYRQDPGQGLRLIYYSQIVNDFQKGDIAEGYSVSREKKESFPLTVTSAQKNPTAFYLCASSMATGVSYEQYFGPGTRLTVT.

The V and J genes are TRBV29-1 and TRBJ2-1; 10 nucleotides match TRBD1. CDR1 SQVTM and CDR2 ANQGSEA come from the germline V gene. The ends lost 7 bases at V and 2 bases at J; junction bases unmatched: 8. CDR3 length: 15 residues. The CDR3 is CSGRGGQGPYNEQFF. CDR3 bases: TGCAGCGGACGAGGGGGACAGGGGCCCTACAATGAGCAGTTCTTC.

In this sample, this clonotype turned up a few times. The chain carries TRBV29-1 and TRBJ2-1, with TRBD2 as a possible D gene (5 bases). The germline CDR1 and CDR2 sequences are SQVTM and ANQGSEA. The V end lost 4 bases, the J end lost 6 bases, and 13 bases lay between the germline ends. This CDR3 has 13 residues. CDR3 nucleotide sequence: TGCAGCGTTGTGAGGGAGAGTCGCAATGAGCAGTTCTTC. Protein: CSVVRESRNEQFF.

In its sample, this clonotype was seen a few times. DNA for the CDR3: TGCGCCAGCAGCTTGGAAGGCGCCGGACCCTACGAGCAGTACTTC. Its protein product is CASSLEGAGPYEQYF. The chain is built from TRBV5-1 and TRBJ2-7; D not certain. The CDR3 is made up of 15 amino acids. V was clipped by 0 bases and J by 2 bases, with 12 bases between them. Germline-derived CDR1 and CDR2 are SGHRS and YFSETQ.

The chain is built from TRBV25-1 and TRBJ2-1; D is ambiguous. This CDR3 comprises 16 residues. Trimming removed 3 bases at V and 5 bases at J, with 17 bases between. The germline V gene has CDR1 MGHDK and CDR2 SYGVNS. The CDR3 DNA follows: TGTGCCAGCAGTGAGACAAACGTGGCTAGAAACAATGAGCAGTTCTTC. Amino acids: CASSETNVARNNEQFF.

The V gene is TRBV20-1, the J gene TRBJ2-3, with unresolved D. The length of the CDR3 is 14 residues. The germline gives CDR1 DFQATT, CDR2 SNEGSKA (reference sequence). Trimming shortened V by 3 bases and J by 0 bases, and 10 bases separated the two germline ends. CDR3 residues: CSARHRTSTDTQYF. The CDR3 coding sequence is TGCAGTGCTAGGCACAGAACTAGCACAGATACGCAGTATTTT.

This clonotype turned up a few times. The CDR3 coding sequence is TGTGCCACCAGCAGAGATAAGATCTCTGGAAACACCATATATTTT. As protein: CATSRDKISGNTIYF. J is TRBJ1-3 and V is TRBV15; D ambiguous. Trimming took off 0 bases at V and 0 bases at J, with 6 bases between the two ends. The CDR3 has 15 amino acids. Germline V gene sequence: CDR1 LNHNV, CDR2 YYDKDF (reference sequence).

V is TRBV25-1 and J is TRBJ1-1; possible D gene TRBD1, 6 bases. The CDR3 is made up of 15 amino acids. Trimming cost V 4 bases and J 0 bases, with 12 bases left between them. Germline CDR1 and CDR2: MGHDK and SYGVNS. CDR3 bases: TGTGCCAGCAGTGTGGGGGGACAATTGAACACTGAAGCTTTCTTT. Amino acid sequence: CASSVGGQLNTEAFF.

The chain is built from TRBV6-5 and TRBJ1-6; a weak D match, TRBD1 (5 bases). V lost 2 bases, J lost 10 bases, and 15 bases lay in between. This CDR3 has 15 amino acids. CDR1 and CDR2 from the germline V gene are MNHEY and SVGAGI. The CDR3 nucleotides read TGTGCCAGCAGTTACGGGGCAGGGATCTTCTCACCCCTCCACTTT. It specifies CASSYGAGIFSPLHF.

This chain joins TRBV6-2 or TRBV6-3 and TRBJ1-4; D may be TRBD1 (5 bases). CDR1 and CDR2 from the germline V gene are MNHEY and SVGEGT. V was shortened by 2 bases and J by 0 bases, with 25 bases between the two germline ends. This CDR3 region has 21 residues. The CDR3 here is CASSYRLPGTAGWATNEKLFF. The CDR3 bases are TGTGCCAGCAGTTACAGACTTCCCGGGACCGCCGGATGGGCAACTAATGAAAAACTGTTTTTT.

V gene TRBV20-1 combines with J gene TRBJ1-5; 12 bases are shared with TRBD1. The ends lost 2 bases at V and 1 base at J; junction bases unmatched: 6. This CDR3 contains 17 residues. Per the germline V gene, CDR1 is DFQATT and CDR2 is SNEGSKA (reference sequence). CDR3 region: CSARRGQGARSNQPQHF. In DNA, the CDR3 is TGCAGTGCTAGACGGGGACAGGGGGCGAGGAGCAATCAGCCCCAGCATTTT.

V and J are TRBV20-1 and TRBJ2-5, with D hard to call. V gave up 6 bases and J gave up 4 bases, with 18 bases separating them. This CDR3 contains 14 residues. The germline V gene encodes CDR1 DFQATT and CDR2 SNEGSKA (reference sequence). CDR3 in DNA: TGCAGTGCCCCGAGGCAGGCCTGGCGAGAGACCCAGTACTTC. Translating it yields CSAPRQAWRETQYF.

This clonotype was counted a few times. The CDR3 region is CASSSGPSQETQYF. CDR3 in DNA: TGCGCCAGCAGTTCGGGCCCAAGCCAAGAGACCCAGTACTTC. The chain links TRBV10-1 to TRBJ2-5; D is undetermined. The length of the CDR3 is 14 residues. Per the germline V gene, CDR1 is WNHNN and CDR2 is SYGVQD (reference sequence). Trimming removed 5 bases at V and 1 base at J, with 11 bases between.